This T cell receptor (beta chain) was sequenced for a study of T cell repertoires in cytomegalovirus infection. Via MiXCR, TCRdb re-called the reads, giving one row per CDR3 protein. The sample records about 320,000 distinct CDR3 sequences, 9.5% being singletons. There are 13 residues in the CDR3. The V gene's germline CDR1 is SGHTA and CDR2 FQGTGA. V was shortened by 4 bases and J by 4 bases, with 8 bases between the two germline ends. The sample comprised PBMCs. The chain employs TRBV7-3 and TRBJ2-1; D is ambiguous. The sequence was obtained from a human donor in good health (CMV status not recorded). Some clones in this sample may be carry-over from other donors' samples. The CDR3 DNA follows: TGTGCCAGCAGCTCAGAGATGTACAATGAGCAGTTCTTC. This codes for CASSSEMYNEQFF.